The source of this T cell receptor beta chain is a study of regulatory T cells in long-lasting Graves disease. HTBI primers from iRepertoire and Arm-PCR of CDR3 regions yielded the TCR beta libraries. Per the original methods: Detected in the samples were 62 TRBV and over twelve TRBJ segments. MiXCR was run by TCRdb on the multiplex PCR reads, yielding one entry per CDR3 protein. TCRdb, rather than the study authors, made the V and J calls. Of roughly 450,000 distinct CDR3 sequences in the sample, around 21% are singletons; the top ten hold approximately 8%. The study, taken as a whole, reports: Persistent-disease Graves' patients showed less TCR diversity than new cases. Fewer public clonotypes were shared by new patients (966) than by persistent patients (approximately 2,700).

Stated time point: persistent/refractory GD, antithyroid drugs over 5 years with positive TRAb. After RNA was extracted from PBMCs, the TCR library was made from it. The V and J ends lost 5 bases and 5 bases respectively, with 15 bases between them. The CDR3 is 14 amino acids. From germline, CDR1 is MDHEN and CDR2 SYDVKM. This clonotype was seen repeatedly, ten times or more. Its target is not known. The rearrangement joins TRBV28 to TRBJ1-2; D is uncertain. The input for sequencing was peripheral blood mononuclear cells (PBMCs), taken when the disease was refractory, from a patient treated with antithyroid drugs. The source of this sequence is a female donor with Graves disease. Written as DNA, the CDR3 is TGTGCCAGCAGTCTACACGGACCGACTTATGGCTACACCTTC. It encodes CASSLHGPTYGYTF.